The entry below describes one T cell receptor (beta chain). The CDR3 runs 16 residues. Trimming at V came to 1 base and at J to 10 bases, leaving 8 bases not matched to a gene. Per the germline V gene, CDR1 is SGDLS and CDR2 is YYNGEE. Participants spanned ages about 18 to 90 years and resided in about two dozen US areas. Source study methods: Reference gene primer amplification gave estimated nucleated cell counts. Assay used: immunoSEQ multiplex PCR; TCRdb lists only in-frame clones, some missing. V and J calls and clone size are copied from that table; D and trimming were computed from the DNA. The repertoire consists of under 200,000 clones, with 86% occurring once and the leading ten covering about 6%. The record originates from a study of blood T cell repertoires in COVID-19. Study as a whole: The United States, Italy and Spain provided the acute and convalescent COVID-19 samples. T cells, B-cell-depleted T cells, or PBMCs supplied cDNA or gDNA.

The V and J genes are TRBV9 and TRBJ2-1; 13 nucleotides agree with TRBD2. Sequenced sample: PBMCs or T cells enriched from blood (not recorded which). This TCR derives from a man in his forties with acute COVID-19. In nucleotides, the CDR3 is TGTGCCAGCAGCGTACGGACTAGCGGGAGCCCCGGGGAGCAGTTCTTC. Translation gives CASSVRTSGSPGEQFF.